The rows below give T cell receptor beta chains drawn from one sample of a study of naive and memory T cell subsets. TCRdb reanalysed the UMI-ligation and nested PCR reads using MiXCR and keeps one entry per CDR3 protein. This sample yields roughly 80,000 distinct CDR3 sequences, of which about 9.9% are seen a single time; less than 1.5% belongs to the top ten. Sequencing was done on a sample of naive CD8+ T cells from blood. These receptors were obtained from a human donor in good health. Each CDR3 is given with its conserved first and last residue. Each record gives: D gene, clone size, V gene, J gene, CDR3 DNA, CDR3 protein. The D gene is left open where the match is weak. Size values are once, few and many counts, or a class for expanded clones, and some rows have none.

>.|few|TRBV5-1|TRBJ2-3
TGCGCCAGCAGGTACAGCGGTAGCACAGATACGCAGTATTTT
CASRYSGSTDTQYF
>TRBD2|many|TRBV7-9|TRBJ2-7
TGTGCCAGCAGCCACGCCTGGGGACTAGCGAGATCCCCCTACGAGCAGTACTTC
CASSHAWGLARSPYEQYF
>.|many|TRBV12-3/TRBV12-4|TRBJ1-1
TGTGCCAGCAGGCTTGGCGTAACAGGGGAAGCTTTCTTT
CASRLGVTGEAFF
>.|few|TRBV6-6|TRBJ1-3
TGTGCCAGCAGTTACTACTCTGGGGGGCAAAATGGAAACACCATATATTTT
CASSYYSGGQNGNTIYF
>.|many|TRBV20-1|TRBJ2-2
TGCAGTGCTAGAGACATCGGAGGGCGTGGGACCGGGGAGCTGTTTTTT
CSARDIGGRGTGELFF
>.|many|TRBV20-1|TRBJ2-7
TGCAGTGCGACCGACAGGTCAACCTACGAGCAGTACTTC
CSATDRSTYEQYF
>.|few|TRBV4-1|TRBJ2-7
TGCGCCAGCAGCCTAGAGGAGGTGCTGTTCGACGAGCAGTACTTC
CASSLEEVLFDEQYF
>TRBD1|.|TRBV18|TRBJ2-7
TGTGCCAGCTCACCACCCCCGGGACAGGGGTACACCTACGAGCAGTACTTC
CASSPPPGQGYTYEQYF
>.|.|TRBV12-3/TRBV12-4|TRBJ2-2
TGTGCCAATGGCCGGAACACCGGGGAGCTGTTTTTT
CANGRNTGELFF
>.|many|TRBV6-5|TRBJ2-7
TGTGCCAGCAGTTACTCGATGGGCGAGCAGTACTTC
CASSYSMGEQYF
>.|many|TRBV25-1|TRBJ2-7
TGTGCCAGCAGCGGGGACACCGCTTGGGACGAGCAGTACTTC
CASSGDTAWDEQYF
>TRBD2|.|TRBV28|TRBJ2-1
TGTGCCAGCACCCCAGACAGCGGGACCTACAATGAGCAGTTCTTC
CASTPDSGTYNEQFF
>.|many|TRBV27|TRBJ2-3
TGTGCCAGCATTGCTGGCAGTCGGCTTGAGTTTAACACAGATACGCAGTATTTT
CASIAGSRLEFNTDTQYF
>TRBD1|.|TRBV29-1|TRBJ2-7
TGCAGCGTCCGGGACAGCCTCTCCTACGAGCAGTACTTC
CSVRDSLSYEQYF
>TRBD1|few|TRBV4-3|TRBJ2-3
TGCGCCAGCAGCCAAGGGACAGGGACCGATACGCAGTATTTT
CASSQGTGTDTQYF
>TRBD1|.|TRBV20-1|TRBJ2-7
TGCAGTGCCCGGGACAGTTCCTACGAGCAGTACTTC
CSARDSSYEQYF
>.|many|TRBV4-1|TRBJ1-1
TGCGCCAGCAGCCTGCTTGCCCGAACGGATGAAGCTTTCTTT
CASSLLARTDEAFF
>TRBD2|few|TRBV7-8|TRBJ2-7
TGTGCCAGCAGCTTAACTAGCGGCTCCTACGAGCAGTACTTC
CASSLTSGSYEQYF
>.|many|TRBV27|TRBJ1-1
TGTGCCAGCAGTTTAGGTTCGGCCGTCAGGACTGAAGCTTTCTTT
CASSLGSAVRTEAFF
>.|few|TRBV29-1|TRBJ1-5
TGCAGCGTTGGCTCCGCAGACAGCAATCAGCCCCAGCATTTT
CSVGSADSNQPQHF
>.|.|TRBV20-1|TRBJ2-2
TGCAGTGCTAGAAGTACTAGGTTTGGAACCGGGGAGCTGTTTTTT
CSARSTRFGTGELFF
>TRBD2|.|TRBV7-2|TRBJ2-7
TGTGCCAGCAGCTCGACATCGGGACTAGCGGGCTCCTACGAGCAGTACTTC
CASSSTSGLAGSYEQYF
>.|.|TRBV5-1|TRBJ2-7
TGCGCCAGCAGCTTGAGCGGGCCTACCTACGAGCAGTACTTC
CASSLSGPTYEQYF
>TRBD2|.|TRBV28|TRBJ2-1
TGTGCCAGCAGTGGGGCGGGAGGGTCCTCCTACAATGAGCAGTTCTTC
CASSGAGGSSYNEQFF
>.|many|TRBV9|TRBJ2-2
TGTGCCAGCAGTCTTGGCAGCGGGGAGCTGTTTTTT
CASSLGSGELFF
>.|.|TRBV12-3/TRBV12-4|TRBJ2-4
TGTGCCAGCAGCCAGAACCGGGACTCAGACATTCAGTACTTC
CASSQNRDSDIQYF
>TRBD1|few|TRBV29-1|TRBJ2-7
TGCAGCGTTGGGTCAGGGGGCTACGAGCAGTACTTC
CSVGSGGYEQYF
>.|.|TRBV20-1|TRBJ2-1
TGCAGTGCCGTACGGGAGTACTCCTACAATGAGCAGTTCTTC
CSAVREYSYNEQFF
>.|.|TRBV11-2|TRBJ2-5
TGTGCCAGCAGCCCTAGCTGGGGGATTGAGACCCAGTACTTC
CASSPSWGIETQYF
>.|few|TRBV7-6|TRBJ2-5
TGTGCCAGCAGCTTTCTACAGACTTCCCAAGAGACCCAGTACTTC
CASSFLQTSQETQYF
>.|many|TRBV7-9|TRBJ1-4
TGTGCCAGCAGCGTCCACAGTGCAACTAATGAAAAACTGTTTTTT
CASSVHSATNEKLFF
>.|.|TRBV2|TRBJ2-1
TGTGCCAGCAGCGAATCAATTGCCAGGAGGACAAATGAGCAGTTCTTC
CASSESIARRTNEQFF
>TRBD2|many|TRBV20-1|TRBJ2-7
TGCAGTGCTAGAGATGGGACTAGCGGGAGGCGCGAGCAGTACTTC
CSARDGTSGRREQYF
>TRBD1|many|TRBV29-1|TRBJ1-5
TGCAGCGTTGCACAGGGGGCTGGTCAGCCCCAGCATTTT
CSVAQGAGQPQHF
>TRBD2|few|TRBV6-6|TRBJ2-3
TGTGCCAGCAGCCAAAGCCGAGATAGCGGGAGCACAGATACGCAGTATTTT
CASSQSRDSGSTDTQYF
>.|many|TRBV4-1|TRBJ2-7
TGCGCCAGCAGCCAAGATCTACTGAGGAGCGACGAGCAGTACTTC
CASSQDLLRSDEQYF
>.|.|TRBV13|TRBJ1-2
TGTGCCAGCAGCTTTGAGGGCGCACTCGGTGGCTACACCTTC
CASSFEGALGGYTF
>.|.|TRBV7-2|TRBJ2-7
TGTGCCAGCAGCACTGATGACAGTTACTACGAGCAGTACTTC
CASSTDDSYYEQYF
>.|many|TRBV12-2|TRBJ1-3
TGTGCAAGTCGCTTAGTGGGATACTCTGGAAACACCATATATTTT
CASRLVGYSGNTIYF
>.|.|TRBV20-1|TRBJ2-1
TGCAGTGCTAGAATCGTCGAGAGTAGCTACAATGAGCAGTTCTTC
CSARIVESSYNEQFF
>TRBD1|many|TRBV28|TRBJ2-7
TGTGCCAGCAGTATTGTGGACAGGACCTACGAGCAGTACTTC
CASSIVDRTYEQYF
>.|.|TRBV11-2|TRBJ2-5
TGTGCCAGCAGCTTAGAGGGTAACCAAGAGACCCAGTACTTC
CASSLEGNQETQYF
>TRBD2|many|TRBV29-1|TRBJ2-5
TGCAGCGTTGATAGCGGGAGGGAGACCCAGTACTTC
CSVDSGRETQYF
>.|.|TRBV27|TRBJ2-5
TGTGCCAGCAGTTTATCGAAAGAAAGAGAAGAGACCCAGTACTTC
CASSLSKEREETQYF
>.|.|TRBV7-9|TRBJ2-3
TGTGCCAGCAGCCCGACCGCAGGGTACGATACGCAGTATTTT
CASSPTAGYDTQYF
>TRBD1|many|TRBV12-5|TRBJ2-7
TGTGCTAGTGGTTTGTGGACAGGACCCACCGAGCAGTACTTC
CASGLWTGPTEQYF
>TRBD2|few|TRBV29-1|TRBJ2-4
TGCAGCGTTGACAGCGGGGAGTCCAAAAACATTCAGTACTTC
CSVDSGESKNIQYF
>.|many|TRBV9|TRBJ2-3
TGTGCCAGCAGCCCCGCGGCGGCAGATACGCAGTATTTT
CASSPAAADTQYF
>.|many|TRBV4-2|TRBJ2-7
TGTGCCAGCAGCCAAGGGGACGTTCAGTACTTC
CASSQGDVQYF
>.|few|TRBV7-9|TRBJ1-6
TGTGCCAGCACCCCCTACGGACCCCTCCACTTT
CASTPYGPLHF
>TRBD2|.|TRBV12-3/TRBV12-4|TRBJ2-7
TGTGCCAGCAGCTCCAGACTAGCGGGAGAGGACGAGCAGTACTTC
CASSSRLAGEDEQYF
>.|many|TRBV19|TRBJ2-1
TGTGCCAGTAGTATGGTACCTTTCAATGAGCAGTTCTTC
CASSMVPFNEQFF
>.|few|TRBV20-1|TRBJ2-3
TGCAGTGCTAGCAGAGCGGAGGGGGGGTCGTATACGCAGTATTTT
CSASRAEGGSYTQYF